This T cell receptor (beta chain) comes out of a study of radiotherapy plus CTLA-4 blockade in lung cancer. Whole-study context: More than 15% of patients responded objectively, and about 32% achieved disease control. Overall study findings and caveats: Reports state that early shifts in blood T cell clones, with interferon-beta, best predicted response.

The V gene lost 0 bases and the J gene lost 8 bases, with 10 bases spanning the gap. Germline V gene lookup returns CDR1 SEHNR and CDR2 FQNEAQ (reference sequence). This CDR3 has 13 amino acids. Generated by immunoSEQ multiplex PCR, the TCRdb table keeps only in-frame clones and is missing some. The sample has around 40,000 clones; approximately 68% are singletons. Focal radiation plus CTLA-4 blockade with ipilimumab was given to patients with chemo-refractory metastatic non-small-cell lung cancer. Concerning this clone: Its antigen is unknown.

The TCR comes from a human donor with non-small cell lung cancer who had stable disease on radiotherapy plus ipilimumab. The rearrangement joins TRBV7-9 to TRBJ1-2; weak D call: TRBD1 (6 bases). The sample in question was peripheral blood, obtained from a patient treated with radiotherapy plus ipilimumab. Here the CDR3 DNA reads TGTGCCAGCAGCTTAGCAGGGGGTCTAGGCTACACCTTC. It codes for CASSLAGGLGYTF.